The present entry profiles one TCR beta chain with its context. The entry originates in a study of blood T cell repertoires in COVID-19. Across the study: Material from acute and convalescent COVID-19 was sourced from the United States, Italy and Spain. PBMCs, B-cell-depleted T cells, or T cells were the source of the cDNA or gDNA that made up the material.

Original processing notes: Reference gene primer amplification in the assay estimated nucleated cell counts. Profiling relied on immunoSEQ multiplex PCR, and the TCRdb table lists in-frame clones only, not all of them. V and J calls and clone size are copied from that table; D and trimming were computed from the DNA. The table includes fewer than 90,000 clones, about 80% detected once. CDR1 SGHTA and CDR2 FQGNSA come from the germline V gene. The CDR3 covers 15 residues. V was clipped by 2 bases and J by 1 base, with 8 bases between them. The gene calls are TRBV7-2 and TRBJ2-2; D is undetermined. This sequence originates from a human donor in a cohort sampled during active COVID-19. The sample comprised peripheral blood. The CDR3 is CASSLHFQNTGELFF. Here the CDR3 DNA reads TGTGCCAGCAGCTTACATTTCCAGAACACCGGGGAGCTGTTTTTT. The full variable domain, completed using reference TRBV7-2 and TRBJ2-2, is GAGVSQSPSNKVTEKGKDVELRCDPISGHTALYWYRQSLGQGLEFLIYFQGNSAPDKSGLPSDRFSAERTGGSVSTLTIQRTQQEDSAVYLCASSLHFQNTGELFFGEGSRLTVL.